The 2 T cell receptor beta chains given below trace back to one sample, sequenced in a study of siplizumab effects on memory and regulatory T cells. Sequencing used immunoSEQ multiplex PCR; TCRdb keeps in-frame clones, though not all of them. This sample has some 100,000 clones; about 90% occur once, and the top ten carry around 0.75%. Source material: Tregs sorted from blood. The receptor set was obtained from a human donor in good health.

The chain is built from TRBV6-6 and TRBJ2-7; D uncertain. The V and J ends lost 2 bases and 9 bases respectively, with 8 bases between them. The CDR3 extends over 11 amino acids. Germline V gives CDR1 MNHNY, CDR2 SVGAGI (reference sequence). CDR3 nucleotide sequence: TGTGCCAGCAGTTACGGGCCGGCGCAGTACTTC. This codes for CASSYGPAQYF.

The rearrangement joins TRBV5-4 to TRBJ1-5; D gene unclear. V was cut by 0 bases and J by 10 bases, with 11 bases left in between. The CDR3 loop spans 13 amino acids. The germline CDR1 and CDR2 sequences are SGHNT and YYREEE (reference sequence). CDR3 protein: CASSLAPGRPQHF. Here the CDR3 DNA reads TGTGCCAGCAGCTTGGCTCCCGGACGTCCCCAGCATTTT.